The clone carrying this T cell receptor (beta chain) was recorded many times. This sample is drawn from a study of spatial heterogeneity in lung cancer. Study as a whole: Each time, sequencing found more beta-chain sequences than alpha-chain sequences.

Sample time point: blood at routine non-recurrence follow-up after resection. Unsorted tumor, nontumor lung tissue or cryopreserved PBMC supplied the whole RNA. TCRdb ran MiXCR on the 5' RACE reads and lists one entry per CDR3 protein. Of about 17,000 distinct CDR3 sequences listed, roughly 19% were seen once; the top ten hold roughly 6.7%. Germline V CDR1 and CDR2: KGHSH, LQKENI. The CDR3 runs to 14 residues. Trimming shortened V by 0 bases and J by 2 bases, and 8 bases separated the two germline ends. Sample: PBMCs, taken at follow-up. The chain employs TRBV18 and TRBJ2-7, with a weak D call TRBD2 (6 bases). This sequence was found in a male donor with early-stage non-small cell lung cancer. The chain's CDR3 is CASSPPGLPYEQYF. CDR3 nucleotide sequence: TGTGCCAGCTCACCACCGGGACTTCCCTACGAGCAGTACTTC.